Here is one TCR beta chain with its context. From germline, CDR1 is KGHDR and CDR2 SFDVKD. The junction had 9 bases not matched to a gene; V was cut back by 9 bases and J by 0 bases. This CDR3 is 16 amino acids long. These data come from a study of blood T cell repertoires in COVID-19. As for the study in general: There were acute and convalescent COVID-19 samples, and they came from the United States, Italy and Spain. Sources were T cells, B-cell-depleted T cells, or PBMCs; the material itself was cDNA or gDNA.

Per the original data handling: Estimates of nucleated cell counts were drawn from the amplification of reference gene primers. The assay was immunoSEQ multiplex PCR, and TCRdb's table has in-frame clones only and misses some. V, J and clone size reflect that table, while D and trimming were determined from the DNA. Of 70,000 to 75,000 clones listed, 82% are singletons. The V call is TRBV24-1, the J call TRBJ1-1, with 10 bases matching TRBD1. This receptor was taken from a woman aged 60-75 years with acute or convalescent COVID-19. Specimen: peripheral blood. This CDR3 is CATPVWDRGMNTEAFF. The CDR3, as DNA: TGTGCCACCCCCGTTTGGGACAGGGGAATGAACACTGAAGCTTTCTTT.